This entry concerns a single T cell receptor (beta chain). The method was immunoSEQ multiplex PCR; TCRdb's version includes in-frame clones alone and lacks a portion of them. The table shows around 16,000 clones, with 93% occurring only once. Treatment meaning: randomized to nivolumab then ipilimumab (arm A) or the reverse (arm B). The data were obtained in a study of sequential checkpoint blockade in melanoma. Across the whole study: Maintenance nivolumab came after either treatment sequence.

Germline V gene sequence: CDR1 MDHEN, CDR2 SYDVKM. Trimming cost V 4 bases and J 4 bases, with 13 bases left between them. CDR3 length equals 14 residues. This chain uses TRBV28 with TRBJ1-1; D possibly corresponds to TRBD1 (5 bases). Sample: CD8+ T cells sorted from blood (inferred from file names), taken from a patient given nivolumab and ipilimumab in sequence. The source is a human donor with melanoma. The CDR3: CASSSGQIITEAFF. For the CDR3, the DNA is TGTGCCAGCAGTTCAGGACAAATAATCACTGAAGCTTTCTTT. Variable domain in full (rest from reference TRBV28 and TRBJ1-1): DVKVTQSSRYLVKRTGEKVFLECVQDMDHENMFWYRQDPGLGLRLIYFSYDVKMKEKGDIPEGYSVSREKKERFSLILESASTNQTSMYLCASSSGQIITEAFFGQGTRLTVV.